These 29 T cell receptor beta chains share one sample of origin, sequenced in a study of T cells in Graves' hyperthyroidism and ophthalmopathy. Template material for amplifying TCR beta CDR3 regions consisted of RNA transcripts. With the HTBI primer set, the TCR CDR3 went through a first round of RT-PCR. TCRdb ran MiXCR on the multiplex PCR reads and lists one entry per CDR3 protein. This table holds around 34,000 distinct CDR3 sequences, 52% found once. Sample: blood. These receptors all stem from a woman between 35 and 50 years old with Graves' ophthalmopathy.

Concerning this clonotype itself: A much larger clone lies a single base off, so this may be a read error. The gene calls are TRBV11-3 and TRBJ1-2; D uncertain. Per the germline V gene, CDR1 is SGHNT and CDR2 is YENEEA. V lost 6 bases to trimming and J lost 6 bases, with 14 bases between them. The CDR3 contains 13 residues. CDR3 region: CASSPRNGNGYTF. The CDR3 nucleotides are TGTGCCAGCAGTCCCCGGAACGGGAATGGCTACACCTTC. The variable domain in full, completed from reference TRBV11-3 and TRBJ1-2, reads EAGVVQSPRYKIIEKKQPVAFWCNPISGHNTLYWYLQNLGQGPELLIRYENEEAVDDSQLPKDRFSAERLKGVDSTLKIQPAELGDSAVYLCASSPRNGNGYTFGSGTRLTVV.

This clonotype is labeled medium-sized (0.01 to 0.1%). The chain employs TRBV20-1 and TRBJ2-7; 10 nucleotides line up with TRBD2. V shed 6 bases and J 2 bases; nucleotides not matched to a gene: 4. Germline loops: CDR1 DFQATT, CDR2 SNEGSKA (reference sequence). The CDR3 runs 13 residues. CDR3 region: CSALAGDAYEQYF. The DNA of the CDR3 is TGCAGTGCGCTAGCGGGAGACGCCTACGAGCAGTACTTC.

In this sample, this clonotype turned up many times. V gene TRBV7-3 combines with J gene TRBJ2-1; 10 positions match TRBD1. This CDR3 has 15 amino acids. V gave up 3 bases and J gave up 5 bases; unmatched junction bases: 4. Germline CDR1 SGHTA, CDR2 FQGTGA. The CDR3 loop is CASSLTGGTHNEQFF. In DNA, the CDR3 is TGTGCCAGCAGCTTGACAGGGGGCACACACAATGAGCAGTTCTTC.

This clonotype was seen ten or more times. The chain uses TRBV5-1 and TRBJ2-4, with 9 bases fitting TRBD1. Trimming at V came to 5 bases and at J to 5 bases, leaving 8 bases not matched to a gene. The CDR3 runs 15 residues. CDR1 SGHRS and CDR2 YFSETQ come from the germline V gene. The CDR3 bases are TGCGCCAGCAGGTCAACAGGGGGCCTCGAAAACATTCAGTACTTC. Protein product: CASRSTGGLENIQYF.

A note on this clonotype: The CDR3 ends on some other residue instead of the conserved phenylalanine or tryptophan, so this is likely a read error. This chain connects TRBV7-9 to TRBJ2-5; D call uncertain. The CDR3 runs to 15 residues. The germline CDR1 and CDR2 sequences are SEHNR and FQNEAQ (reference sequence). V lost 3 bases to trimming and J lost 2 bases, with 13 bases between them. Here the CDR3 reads CASSFRTVTQETQYC. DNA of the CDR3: TGTGCCAGCAGCTTTAGAACGGTTACACAAGAGACCCAGTACTGC.

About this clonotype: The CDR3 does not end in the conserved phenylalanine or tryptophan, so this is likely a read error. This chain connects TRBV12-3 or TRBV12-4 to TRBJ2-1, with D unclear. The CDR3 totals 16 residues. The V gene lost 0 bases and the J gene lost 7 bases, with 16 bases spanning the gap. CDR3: CASSLAFTPTTNEQFL. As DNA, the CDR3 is TGTGCCAGCAGTTTAGCGTTTACCCCTACCACGAATGAGCAGTTCCTC.

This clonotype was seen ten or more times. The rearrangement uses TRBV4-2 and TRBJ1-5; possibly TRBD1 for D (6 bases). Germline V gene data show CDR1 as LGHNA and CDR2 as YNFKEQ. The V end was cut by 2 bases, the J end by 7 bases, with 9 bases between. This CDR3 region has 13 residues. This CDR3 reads CASSQIGGQPQHF. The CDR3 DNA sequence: TGTGCCAGCAGCCAAATCGGGGGCCAGCCCCAGCATTTT.

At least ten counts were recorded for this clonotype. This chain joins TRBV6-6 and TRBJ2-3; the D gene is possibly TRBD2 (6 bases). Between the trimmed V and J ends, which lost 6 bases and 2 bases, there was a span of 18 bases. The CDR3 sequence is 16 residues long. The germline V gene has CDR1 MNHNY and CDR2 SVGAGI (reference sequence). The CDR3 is CASSGTGSGYTDTQYF. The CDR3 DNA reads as TGTGCCAGCAGCGGTACGGGTAGCGGATACACAGATACGCAGTATTTT.

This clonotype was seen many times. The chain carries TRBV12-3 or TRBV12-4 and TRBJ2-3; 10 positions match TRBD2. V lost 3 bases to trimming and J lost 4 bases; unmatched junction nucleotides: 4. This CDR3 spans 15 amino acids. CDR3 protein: CASSFNSGGPDTQYF. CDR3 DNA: TGTGCCAGCAGTTTTAATAGCGGGGGGCCAGATACGCAGTATTTT.

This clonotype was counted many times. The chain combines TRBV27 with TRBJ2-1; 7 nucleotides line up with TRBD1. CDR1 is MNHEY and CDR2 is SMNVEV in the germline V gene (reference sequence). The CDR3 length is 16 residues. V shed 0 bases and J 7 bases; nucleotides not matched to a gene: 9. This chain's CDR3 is CASSLSRPTGENEQFF. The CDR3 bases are TGTGCCAGCAGTTTATCCCGCCCCACAGGGGAGAATGAGCAGTTCTTC.

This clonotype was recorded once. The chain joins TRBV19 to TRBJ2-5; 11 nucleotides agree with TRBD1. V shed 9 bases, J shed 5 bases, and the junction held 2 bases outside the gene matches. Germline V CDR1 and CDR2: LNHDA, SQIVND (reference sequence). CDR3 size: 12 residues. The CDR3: CARGTGGETQYF. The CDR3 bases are TGTGCCAGAGGGACAGGGGGTGAGACCCAGTACTTC. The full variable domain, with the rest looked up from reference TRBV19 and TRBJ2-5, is DGGITQSPKYLFRKEGQNVTLSCEQNLNHDAMYWYRQDPGQGLRLIYYSQIVNDFQKGDIAEGYSVSREKKESFPLTVTSAQKNPTAFYLCARGTGGETQYFGPGTRLLVL.

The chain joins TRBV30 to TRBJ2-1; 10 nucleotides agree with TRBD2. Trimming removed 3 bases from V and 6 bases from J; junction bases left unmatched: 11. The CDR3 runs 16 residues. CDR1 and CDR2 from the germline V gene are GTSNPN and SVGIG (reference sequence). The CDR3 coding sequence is TGTGCCTGGAGCGCAATGGGGGTAGCGGGAGGCAATGAGCAGTTCTTC. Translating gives CAWSAMGVAGGNEQFF.

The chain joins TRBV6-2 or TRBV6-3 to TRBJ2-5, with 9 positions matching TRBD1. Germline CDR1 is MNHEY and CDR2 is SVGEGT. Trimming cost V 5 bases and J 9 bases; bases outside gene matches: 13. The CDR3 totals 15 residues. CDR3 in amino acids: CASSPWDRVNQPQYF. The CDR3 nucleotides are TGTGCCAGCAGTCCCTGGGACAGGGTCAATCAGCCCCAGTACTTC.

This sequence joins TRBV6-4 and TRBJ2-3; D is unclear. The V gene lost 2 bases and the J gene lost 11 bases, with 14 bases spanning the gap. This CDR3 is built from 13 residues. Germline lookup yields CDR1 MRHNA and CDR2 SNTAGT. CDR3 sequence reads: CASSDRASNEQYF. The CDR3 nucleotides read TGTGCCAGCAGTGACAGGGCATCCAATGAGCAGTATTTT.

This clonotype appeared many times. CDR3 in amino acids: CASLAGGWNEQFF. For the CDR3, the DNA is TGTGCCAGTTTGGCGGGAGGGTGGAATGAGCAGTTCTTC. The J gene is TRBJ2-1, the V gene TRBV28; 9 bases fit TRBD2. Unmatched junction bases numbered 7, after V lost 9 bases and J lost 7 bases. Looked up from germline, CDR1 is MDHEN and CDR2 is SYDVKM. The CDR3 spans 13 residues.

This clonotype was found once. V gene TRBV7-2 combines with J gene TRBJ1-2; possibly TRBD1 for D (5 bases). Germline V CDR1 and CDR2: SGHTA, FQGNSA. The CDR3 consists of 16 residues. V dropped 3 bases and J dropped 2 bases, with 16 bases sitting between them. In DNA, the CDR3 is TGTGCCAGCAGCTTCGACAGATCCGGGGAAAACTATGGCTACACCTTC. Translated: CASSFDRSGENYGYTF.

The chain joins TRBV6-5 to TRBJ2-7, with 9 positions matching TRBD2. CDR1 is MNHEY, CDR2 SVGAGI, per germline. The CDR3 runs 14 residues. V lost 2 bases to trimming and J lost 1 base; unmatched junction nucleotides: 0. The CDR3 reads CASSYAGGSYEQYF. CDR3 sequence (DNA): TGTGCCAGCAGTTACGCGGGAGGGTCCTACGAGCAGTACTTC.

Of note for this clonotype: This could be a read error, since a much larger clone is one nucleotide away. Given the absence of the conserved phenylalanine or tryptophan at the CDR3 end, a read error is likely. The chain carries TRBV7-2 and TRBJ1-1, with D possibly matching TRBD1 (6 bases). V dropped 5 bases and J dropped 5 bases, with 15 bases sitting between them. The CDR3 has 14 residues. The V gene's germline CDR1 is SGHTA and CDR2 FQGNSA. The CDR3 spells CASSQISGATEAFC. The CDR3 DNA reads TGTGCCAGCAGCCAAATATCAGGGGCTACTGAAGCTTTCTGT.

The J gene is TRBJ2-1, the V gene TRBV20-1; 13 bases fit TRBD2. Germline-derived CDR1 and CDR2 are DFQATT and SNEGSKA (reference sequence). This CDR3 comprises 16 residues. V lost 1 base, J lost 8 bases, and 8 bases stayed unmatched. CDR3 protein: CSARAPGTSGMDEQFF. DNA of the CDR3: TGCAGTGCTAGAGCTCCCGGGACTAGCGGGATGGATGAGCAGTTCTTC.

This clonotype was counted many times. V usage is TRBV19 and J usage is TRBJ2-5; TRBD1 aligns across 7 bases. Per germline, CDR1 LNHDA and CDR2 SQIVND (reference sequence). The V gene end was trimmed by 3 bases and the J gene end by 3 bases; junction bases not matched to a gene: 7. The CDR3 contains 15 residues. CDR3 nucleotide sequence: TGTGCCAGTAGTATTTACGGGACAGCAAAAGAGACCCAGTACTTC. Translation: CASSIYGTAKETQYF.

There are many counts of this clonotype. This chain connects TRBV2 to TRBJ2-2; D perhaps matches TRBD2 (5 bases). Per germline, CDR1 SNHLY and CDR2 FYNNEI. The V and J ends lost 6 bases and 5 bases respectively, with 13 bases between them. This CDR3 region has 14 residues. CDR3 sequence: CASRPGEVTGELFF. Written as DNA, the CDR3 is TGTGCCAGCAGGCCCGGGGAAGTGACCGGGGAGCTGTTTTTT.

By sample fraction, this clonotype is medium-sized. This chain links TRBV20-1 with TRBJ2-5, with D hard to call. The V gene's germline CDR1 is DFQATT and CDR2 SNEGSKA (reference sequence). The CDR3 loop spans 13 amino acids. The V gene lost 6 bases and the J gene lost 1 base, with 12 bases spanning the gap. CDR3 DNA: TGCAGTGCCCCTTATGGCGTCCAAGAGACCCAGTACTTC. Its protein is CSAPYGVQETQYF.

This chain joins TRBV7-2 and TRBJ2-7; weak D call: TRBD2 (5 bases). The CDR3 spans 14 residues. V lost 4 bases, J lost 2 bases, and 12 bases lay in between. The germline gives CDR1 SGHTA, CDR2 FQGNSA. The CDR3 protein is CASSSEGKPYEQYF. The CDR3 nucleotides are TGTGCCAGCAGCTCCGAGGGTAAGCCCTACGAGCAGTACTTC.

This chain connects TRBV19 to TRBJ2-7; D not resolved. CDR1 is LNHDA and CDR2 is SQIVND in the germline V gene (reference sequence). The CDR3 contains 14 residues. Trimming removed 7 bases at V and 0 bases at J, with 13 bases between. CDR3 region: CASNGRTHSYEQYF. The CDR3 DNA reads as TGTGCCAGTAATGGGCGCACCCACTCCTACGAGCAGTACTTC.

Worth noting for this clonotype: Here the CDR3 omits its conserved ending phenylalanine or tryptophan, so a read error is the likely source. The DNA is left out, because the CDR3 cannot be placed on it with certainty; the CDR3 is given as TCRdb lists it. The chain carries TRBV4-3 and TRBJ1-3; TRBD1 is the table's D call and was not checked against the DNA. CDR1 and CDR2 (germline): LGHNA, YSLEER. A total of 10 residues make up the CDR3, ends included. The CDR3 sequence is CASSQPGQGA.

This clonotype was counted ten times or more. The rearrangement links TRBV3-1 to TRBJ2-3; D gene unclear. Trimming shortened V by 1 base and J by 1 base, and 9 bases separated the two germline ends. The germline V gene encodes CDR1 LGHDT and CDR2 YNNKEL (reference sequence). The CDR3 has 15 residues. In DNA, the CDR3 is TGTGCCAGCAGCCAAGTGAACTTACGCACAGATACGCAGTATTTT. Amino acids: CASSQVNLRTDTQYF.

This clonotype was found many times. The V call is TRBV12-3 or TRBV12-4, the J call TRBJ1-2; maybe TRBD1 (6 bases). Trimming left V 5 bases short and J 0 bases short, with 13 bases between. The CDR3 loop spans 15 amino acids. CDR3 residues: CASSRDTRANYGYTF. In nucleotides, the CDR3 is TGTGCCAGCAGTCGGGACACCAGAGCTAACTATGGCTACACCTTC.

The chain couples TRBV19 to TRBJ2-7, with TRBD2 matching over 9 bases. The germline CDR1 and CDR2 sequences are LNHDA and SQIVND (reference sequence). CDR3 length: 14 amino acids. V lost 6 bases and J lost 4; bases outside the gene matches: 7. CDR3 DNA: TGTGCCAGTAGAAGGCTAGCGGGATCGTACGAGCAGTACTTC. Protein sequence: CASRRLAGSYEQYF.

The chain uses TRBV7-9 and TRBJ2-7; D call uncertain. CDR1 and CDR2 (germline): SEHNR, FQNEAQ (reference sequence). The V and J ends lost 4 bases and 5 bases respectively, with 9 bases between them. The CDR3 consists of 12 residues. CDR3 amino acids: CASSSPPNEQYF. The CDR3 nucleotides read TGTGCCAGCAGCTCCCCCCCCAACGAGCAGTACTTC.